This T cell receptor beta chain appears in the sequencing data of a study of tumor-infiltrating lymphocytes in primary liver carcinoma. Comment on this clonotype: At one boundary the junction diverges from the germline segment, which might be a read error.

Making TCR beta cDNA involved around 500 ng total RNA and a constant-region primer. Library construction for TCR beta comprised three nested multiplex PCR rounds performed with slightly modified ARM-PCR. TRBV1-TRBV30 forward primers paired with a C-beta reverse primer were used in the first two PCR rounds, which ran approximately 10 cycles each. TCRdb fed the multiplex PCR reads into MiXCR, producing one record per CDR3 protein. The sample yields more than 95,000 distinct CDR3 sequences, roughly 80% seen once. This CDR3 comprises 11 residues. CDR1 and CDR2 from the germline V gene are SQVTM and ANQGSEA. The source material, roughly 18-33 mg of unsorted bulk tissue, was used to co-extract RNA and DNA.

The J gene is TRBJ1-1, the V gene TRBV29-1; TRBD1 might be the D (6 bases). Sequences were obtained from liver tumor tissue from sampling region 3. Noted subset: tumor region T3, left-lateral pole. The origin of this receptor is a man in his forties with primary liver carcinoma and hepatitis B virus infection. Here the CDR3 reads CSAGDPGEALF. CDR3 DNA: TGCAGCGCAGGGGACCCCGGCGAAGCTCTCTTT.